The 29 T cell receptor beta chains below all came from one sample that was sequenced in a study of blood T cell repertoires in COVID-19. Generated by immunoSEQ multiplex PCR, the TCRdb table keeps only in-frame clones and is missing some. The sample lists under 300,000 clones; 86% were seen once. The sample consisted of peripheral blood. The origin of the receptors is an elderly man with acute or convalescent COVID-19.

This clone was counted once. J is TRBJ2-7 and V is TRBV18, with D perhaps TRBD1 (5 bases). Germline loops: CDR1 KGHSH, CDR2 LQKENI. CDR3 length: 13 amino acids. V was clipped by 1 base and J by 4 bases, with 8 bases between them. The CDR3: CASSPLKGYEQYF. The CDR3 bases are TGTGCCAGCTCACCACTTAAGGGGTACGAGCAGTACTTC.

The chain employs TRBV7-9 and TRBJ1-5; D call uncertain. This CDR3 comprises 13 residues. V was cut by 4 bases and J by 0 bases, with 4 bases left in between. Germline values: CDR1 SEHNR, CDR2 FQNEAQ (reference sequence). The CDR3 DNA reads TGTGCCAGCAGCTATTATAGCAATCAGCCCCAGCATTTT. Amino acids: CASSYYSNQPQHF.

This clone came up a few times. CDR3: CASSFGTALPQHF. CDR3 sequence (DNA): TGTGCCAGCAGTTTCGGAACAGCTCTCCCCCAGCATTTT. The gene calls are TRBV12-3 or TRBV12-4 and TRBJ1-5, with D unresolved. The CDR3 contains 13 residues. The V end lost 3 bases, the J end lost 10 bases, and 13 bases lay between the germline ends.

The chain links TRBV5-8 to TRBJ2-2, with D perhaps TRBD1 (6 bases). The germline V gene encodes CDR1 SGHTS and CDR2 YDEGEE. Trimming cost V 5 bases and J 6 bases, with 20 bases left between them. The CDR3 sequence is 16 residues long. The chain's CDR3 is CASSIRDTKWSGELFF. DNA for the CDR3: TGTGCCAGCAGTATCCGGGACACCAAGTGGTCCGGGGAGCTGTTTTTT.

The chain recombines TRBV12-3 or TRBV12-4 with TRBJ1-4, with TRBD1 identical over 9 bases. The CDR3 is made up of 13 amino acids. The V gene end was trimmed by 9 bases and the J gene end by 9 bases; junction bases not matched to a gene: 8. The CDR3 bases are TGTGCCAGTGGACAGGGGTTAGGGAAAAAACTGTTTTTT. Amino acids: CASGQGLGKKLFF.

The chain's CDR3 is CASRATGASGYTF. The CDR3 region has the DNA TGTGCCAGCAGGGCGACAGGGGCGAGTGGCTACACCTTC. V is TRBV6-5 and J is TRBJ1-2, with 8 bases that match TRBD1. The ends lost 6 bases at V and 7 bases at J; junction bases unmatched: 7. The CDR3 totals 13 residues. Germline values: CDR1 MNHEY, CDR2 SVGAGI.

The chain links TRBV24-1 to TRBJ1-5; D may be TRBD1 (6 bases). The CDR3 sequence is 14 residues long. Germline-derived CDR1 and CDR2 are KGHDR and SFDVKD. Trimming cost V 5 bases and J 5 bases, with 12 bases left between them. CDR3 sequence (DNA): TGTGCCACCAGTGTCTCTGAGGGGGATCAGCCCCAGCATTTT. This encodes CATSVSEGDQPQHF.

In its sample, this clone was seen once. The chain is built from TRBV25-1 and TRBJ2-2; possible D gene TRBD2, 5 bases. Trimming shortened V by 3 bases and J by 6 bases, and 14 bases separated the two germline ends. The CDR3 is 15 amino acids. CDR1 MGHDK and CDR2 SYGVNS come from the germline V gene. The DNA for the CDR3 is TGTGCCAGCAGTGACGAGGGTCTGAAAGCCGGGGAGCTGTTTTTT. Translation gives CASSDEGLKAGELFF.

This clone was observed at least ten times. The rearrangement joins TRBV7-3 to TRBJ2-1; 9 bases fit TRBD2. The CDR3 has 15 amino acids. V was clipped by 6 bases and J by 3 bases; unmatched bases: 6. CDR1 is SGHTA and CDR2 is FQGTGA in the germline V gene. This CDR3 reads CASRSGTSSYNEQFF. CDR3 nucleotide sequence: TGTGCCAGCAGGTCCGGGACTAGCAGCTACAATGAGCAGTTCTTC.

The V gene is TRBV24-1, the J gene TRBJ2-5; D might be TRBD1 (6 bases). The V gene's germline CDR1 is KGHDR and CDR2 SFDVKD. Between the trimmed V and J ends, which lost 1 base and 3 bases, there was a span of 17 bases. The CDR3 is 17 residues long. CDR3 coding DNA: TGTGCCACCAGTGATTTAGGGGCAGGGGAGTTGAAAGAGACCCAGTACTTC. Translation: CATSDLGAGELKETQYF.

The chain has TRBV7-2 and TRBJ1-4, with a tentative D call TRBD1 (5 bases). The CDR3 is 14 residues long. Germline loops: CDR1 SGHTA, CDR2 FQGNSA. V lost 2 bases to trimming and J lost 4 bases, with 8 bases between them. CDR3 bases: TGTGCCAGCAGCTTACGGGGGAATAATGAAAAACTGTTTTTT. Translated: CASSLRGNNEKLFF.

This chain connects TRBV4-2 to TRBJ2-1, with 8 bases matching TRBD1. V trimming: 0 bases; J trimming: 5 bases; junction bases outside the gene matches: 6. The CDR3 loop spans 16 amino acids. The V gene's germline CDR1 is LGHNA and CDR2 YNFKEQ. DNA of the CDR3: TGTGCCAGCAGCCAAGAAACAGGGGGAGTAGACAATGAGCAGTTCTTC. It is translated as CASSQETGGVDNEQFF.

The chain employs TRBV18 and TRBJ1-2, with D perhaps TRBD1 (6 bases). The CDR3 consists of 14 residues. In germline, CDR1 is KGHSH, CDR2 LQKENI. V lost 3 bases and J 4 bases, leaving 12 bases between the germline ends. The DNA for the CDR3 is TGTGCCAGCTCACCCAACAGGGAAGGCTATGGCTACACCTTC. It specifies CASSPNREGYGYTF.

V gene TRBV4-2 combines with J gene TRBJ2-5, with TRBD2 matching over 9 bases. V trimming: 0 bases; J trimming: 1 base; junction bases outside the gene matches: 9. The CDR3 length is 18 residues. The germline gives CDR1 LGHNA, CDR2 YNFKEQ. Here the CDR3 DNA reads TGTGCCAGCAGCCAAGAGGGGCTAGCGGGACGCATCCAAGAGACCCAGTACTTC. It yields the protein CASSQEGLAGRIQETQYF.

J is TRBJ1-4 and V is TRBV6-5; possible D gene TRBD1, 5 bases. V was cut by 6 bases and J by 8 bases, with 10 bases left in between. CDR1 MNHEY and CDR2 SVGAGI come from the germline V gene. The CDR3 totals 12 residues. The CDR3 nucleotides read TGTGCCAGCAGGGAGGGGAGAGAAAAACTGTTTTTT. Translated: CASREGREKLFF.

This chain joins TRBV6-5 and TRBJ1-6; maybe TRBD1 (6 bases). The CDR3 length is 11 residues. The germline gives CDR1 MNHEY, CDR2 SVGAGI. Trimming removed 11 bases from V and 15 bases from J, with 17 bases in between. CDR3: CASRQESLLHF. As DNA, the CDR3 is TGTGCCTCCCGACAGGAGTCGCTCCTCCACTTT.

There are a few counts of this clone. The CDR3 nucleotides are TGTGCCAGCTCACCAAATCCCTGGCGGGATGAAAAACTGTTTTTT. This sequence encodes CASSPNPWRDEKLFF. V usage is TRBV18 and J usage is TRBJ1-4; D is uncertain. Per germline, CDR1 KGHSH and CDR2 LQKENI. This CDR3 is built from 15 residues. V dropped 2 bases and J dropped 6 bases, with 13 bases sitting between them. Drawing the rest from reference TRBV18 and TRBJ1-4, the complete variable domain is NAGVMQNPRHLVRRRGQEARLRCSPMKGHSHVYWYRQLPEEGLKFMVYLQKENIIDESGMPKERFSAEFPKEGPSILRIQQVVRGDSAAYFCASSPNPWRDEKLFFGSGTQLSVL.

The V gene is TRBV6-5, the J gene TRBJ1-1, with D possibly matching TRBD1 (6 bases). Trimming pared 5 bases from V and 0 bases from J, leaving 10 bases between. This CDR3 has 14 amino acids. CDR1 and CDR2 (germline): MNHEY, SVGAGI. The DNA for the CDR3 is TGTGCCAGCAGTATAAGGGGGATGAACACTGAAGCTTTCTTT. Protein product: CASSIRGMNTEAFF.

The chain uses TRBV6-5 and TRBJ1-4; D is uncertain. The CDR3 contains 13 residues. The V end was cut by 6 bases, the J end by 8 bases, with 13 bases between. From germline, CDR1 is MNHEY and CDR2 SVGAGI. The CDR3 DNA reads TGTGCCAGCAGAACTCCGAGGGAAGAAAAACTGTTTTTT. Encoded protein: CASRTPREEKLFF.

The V call is TRBV28, the J call TRBJ2-5; possibly TRBD2 for D (6 bases). This CDR3 has 14 amino acids. Germline V gene sequence: CDR1 MDHEN, CDR2 SYDVKM. V shed 5 bases and J shed 3 bases, with 13 bases lying between them. The CDR3 region has the DNA TGTGCCAGCAGTCCTCCAGGCGGGAAAGAGACCCAGTACTTC. It translates to CASSPPGGKETQYF.

This clone was seen just once. V is TRBV15 and J is TRBJ2-5, with no clear D. The CDR3 totals 14 residues. The V end was cut by 1 base, the J end by 1 base, with 7 bases between. Germline loops: CDR1 LNHNV, CDR2 YYDKDF (reference sequence). CDR3 residues: CATSRGNSQETQYF. DNA of the CDR3: TGTGCCACCAGCAGAGGTAACAGCCAAGAGACCCAGTACTTC.

This chain links TRBV7-2 with TRBJ1-1; possibly TRBD1 for D (5 bases). Germline-derived CDR1 and CDR2 are SGHTA and FQGNSA. V lost 4 bases to trimming and J lost 1 base, with 10 bases between them. The CDR3 has 14 residues. The CDR3 bases are TGTGCCAGCAGCTCCGCGGGACCGAACACTGAAGCTTTCTTT. It is translated as CASSSAGPNTEAFF.

The chain uses TRBV5-1 and TRBJ1-2; possible D gene TRBD1, 6 bases. This CDR3 is built from 14 residues. Germline V gives CDR1 SGHRS, CDR2 YFSETQ. V dropped 0 bases and J dropped 8 bases, with 14 bases sitting between them. The CDR3 is CASSLEGSGEGYTF. CDR3 sequence (DNA): TGCGCCAGCAGCTTGGAGGGTTCAGGGGAAGGCTACACCTTC.

The chain employs TRBV29-1 and TRBJ2-3; the D gene is possibly TRBD2 (5 bases). Germline loops: CDR1 SQVTM, CDR2 ANQGSEA. The V end was cut by 6 bases, the J end by 10 bases, with 20 bases between. CDR3 length: 13 residues. In DNA, the CDR3 is TGCAGCGTCGAGGGCATGGTGGTCGCTGCGCAGTATTTT. Its protein product is CSVEGMVVAAQYF.

The chain uses TRBV6-5 and TRBJ1-1; no definite D call. This CDR3 region has 13 residues. Deletions cut 10 bases from V and 1 base from J, with 13 bases between. CDR1 is MNHEY and CDR2 is SVGAGI in the germline V gene. The CDR3 DNA follows: TGTGCCACCCAACTTCACCAGAACACTGAAGCTTTCTTT. This gives the protein CATQLHQNTEAFF.

The chain has TRBV5-8 and TRBJ2-1; D is ambiguous. Germline loops: CDR1 SGHTS, CDR2 YDEGEE. The germline V and J ends were trimmed by 3 bases and 5 bases, with 15 bases remaining between them. This CDR3 contains 15 residues. CDR3 sequence reads: CASSSRSRPDNEQFF. CDR3 bases: TGTGCCAGCAGCTCCAGGTCCAGGCCTGACAATGAGCAGTTCTTC.

The chain has TRBV7-3 and TRBJ1-1; D gene ambiguous. Germline V gives CDR1 SGHTA, CDR2 FQGTGA. The CDR3 runs to 15 residues. Trimming pared 5 bases from V and 0 bases from J, leaving 13 bases between. The chain's CDR3 is CASSSGGPMNTEAFF. The CDR3 nucleotides read TGTGCCAGCAGCAGTGGAGGCCCGATGAACACTGAAGCTTTCTTT.

The chain is built from TRBV28 and TRBJ2-7; D not resolved. The CDR3 is made up of 10 amino acids. The germline V gene encodes CDR1 MDHEN and CDR2 SYDVKM. Trimming stripped 5 bases from V and 5 bases from J, with 4 bases between. The CDR3 coding sequence is TGTGCCAGCAGTCCTCACGAGCAGTACTTC. Amino acid sequence: CASSPHEQYF.

This clone was observed a handful of times. The rearrangement uses TRBV15 and TRBJ1-1, with D unclear. Germline CDR1 and CDR2: LNHNV and YYDKDF (reference sequence). CDR3 length: 13 residues. Trimming pared 3 bases from V and 0 bases from J, leaving 5 bases between. CDR3 in amino acids: CATSSLLNTEAFF. CDR3 nucleotides: TGTGCCACCAGCAGTCTCTTGAACACTGAAGCTTTCTTT.